This TCR beta chain is from a study of blood T cells in healthy people across ages. General study points: Age advanced and TCR beta diversity per million T cells fell, roughly linearly.

Next came a second PCR, run for about 7 to 12 cycles, which used a sample-barcoded 5' primer along with a J-beta primer mix. Using its own MiXCR run on the 5' RACE reads, TCRdb lists one record per CDR3 protein. Of 1.5 million to 2 million distinct CDR3 sequences listed, roughly 27% are singletons. This CDR3 spans 12 amino acids. Trimming stripped 4 bases from V and 8 bases from J, with 12 bases between. CDR1 and CDR2 from the germline V gene are SGHDT and YYEEEE. Notes on this clonotype: Antigen specificity is unknown.

The rearrangement links TRBV5-6 to TRBJ1-2; tentatively, D is TRBD1 (6 bases). Sequencing input: blood. The origin of this receptor is a woman under 40 in good health. The CDR3 coding sequence is TGTGCCAGCAGCCGGTCGGGGGGCGGCTACACCTTC. Its protein product is CASSRSGGGYTF. Filled out from reference TRBV5-6 and TRBJ1-2, the complete variable domain reads DAGVTQSPTHLIKTRGQQVTLRCSPKSGHDTVSWYQQALGQGPQFIFQYYEEEERQRGNFPDRFSGHQFPNYSSELNVNALLLGDSALYLCASSRSGGGYTFGSGTRLTVV.